This T cell receptor beta chain was observed in a study of control samples from healthy donors and cancer patients. Trimming took off 3 bases at V and 5 bases at J, with 23 bases between the two ends. The V gene's germline CDR1 is MGHRA and CDR2 YSYEKL. This CDR3 has 17 residues. Data came from immunoSEQ multiplex PCR; TCRdb stores just in-frame clones and leaves some out. The table includes about 150,000 clones, 80% to 95% detected once. The clonotype originates from a woman between 35 and 50 years old in good health. The J gene is TRBJ2-7, the V gene TRBV4-1, with D possibly called TRBD1 or TRBD2 (6 bases each). The sample comprised blood. CDR3 bases: TGCGCCAGCAGCCAGGAGGGTCCTTTAGGGGGGTGGGACGAGCAGTACTTC. It encodes CASSQEGPLGGWDEQYF.